This TCR beta chain was sequenced in a study of shared clonotypes between healthy human individuals. Overall study context: Each donor's CD8 memory used one plate, CD8 naive two, each CD4 subset three. Points from the study as a whole: Memory subsets generally showed lower estimated richness than naive subsets. Among donors, the sharing of clonotypes was expected to be influenced by sequencing depth.

With respect to this clone: Its antigen is still unknown. This CDR3 is also generated by other DNA sequences in the sample.

Method: immunoSEQ multiplex PCR; TCRdb's copy keeps in-frame clones and lacks some. Among millions of clones, roughly 95% were seen once, and the ten largest hold 0.85% to 1.3%. Only CD45RO-negative cells positively selected for CCR7 counted as naive CD8 cells, so terminally differentiated effector memory CD45RA+ cells were excluded. Every donor was a Caucasian adult from Nashville, Tennessee. In germline, CDR1 is MNHEY, CDR2 SMNVEV (reference sequence). This CDR3 has 14 residues. The V end was cut by 2 bases, the J end by 5 bases, with 9 bases between. This sequence joins TRBV27 and TRBJ2-2; D is perhaps TRBD1 (7 bases). The TCR comes from a man between 18 and 35 years old in good health. The sequenced sample consisted of naive CD8+ T cells sorted from blood. CDR3 sequence (DNA): TGTGCCAGCAGTTTACAGGGGGGTACCGGGGAGCTGTTTTTT. This codes for CASSLQGGTGELFF.